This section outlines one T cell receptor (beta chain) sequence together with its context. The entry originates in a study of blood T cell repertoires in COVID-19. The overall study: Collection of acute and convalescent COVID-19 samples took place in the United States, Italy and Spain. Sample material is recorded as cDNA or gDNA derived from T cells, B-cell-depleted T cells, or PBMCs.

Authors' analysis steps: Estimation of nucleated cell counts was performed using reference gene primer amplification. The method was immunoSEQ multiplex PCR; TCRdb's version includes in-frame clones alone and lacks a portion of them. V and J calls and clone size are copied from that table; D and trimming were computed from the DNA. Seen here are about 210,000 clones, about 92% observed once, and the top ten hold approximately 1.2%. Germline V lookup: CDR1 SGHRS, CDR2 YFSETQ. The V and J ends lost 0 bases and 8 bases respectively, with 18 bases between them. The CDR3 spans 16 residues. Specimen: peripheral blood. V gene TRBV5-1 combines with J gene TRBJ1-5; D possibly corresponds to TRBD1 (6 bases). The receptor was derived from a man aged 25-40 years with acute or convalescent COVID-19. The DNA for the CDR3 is TGCGCCAGCAGCTTGGAACCGGGGGGCGGCGAAAAGCCCCAGCATTTT. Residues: CASSLEPGGGEKPQHF.